The sequence of this T cell receptor (beta chain) was determined in a study of cytotoxic CD8 clonotypes in ibrutinib-treated CLL. Data came from immunoSEQ multiplex PCR; TCRdb stores just in-frame clones and leaves some out. The sample holds 250,000 to 350,000 clones; around 77% are singletons and the top ten take about 5.3%. The TCR sequence derives from a human donor with chronic lymphocytic leukemia. Sequenced material: PBMCs, taken at disease progression, from a patient treated with ibrutinib.

The CDR3 sequence: CASSQRMPARDEQYF. DNA for the CDR3: TGCGCCAGCAGCCAACGAATGCCGGCTAGAGACGAGCAGTACTTC. V and J are TRBV4-1 and TRBJ2-7; D is unclear. The CDR3 is 15 amino acids. Germline lookup yields CDR1 MGHRA and CDR2 YSYEKL. V lost 2 bases, J lost 5 bases, and 16 bases lay in between.